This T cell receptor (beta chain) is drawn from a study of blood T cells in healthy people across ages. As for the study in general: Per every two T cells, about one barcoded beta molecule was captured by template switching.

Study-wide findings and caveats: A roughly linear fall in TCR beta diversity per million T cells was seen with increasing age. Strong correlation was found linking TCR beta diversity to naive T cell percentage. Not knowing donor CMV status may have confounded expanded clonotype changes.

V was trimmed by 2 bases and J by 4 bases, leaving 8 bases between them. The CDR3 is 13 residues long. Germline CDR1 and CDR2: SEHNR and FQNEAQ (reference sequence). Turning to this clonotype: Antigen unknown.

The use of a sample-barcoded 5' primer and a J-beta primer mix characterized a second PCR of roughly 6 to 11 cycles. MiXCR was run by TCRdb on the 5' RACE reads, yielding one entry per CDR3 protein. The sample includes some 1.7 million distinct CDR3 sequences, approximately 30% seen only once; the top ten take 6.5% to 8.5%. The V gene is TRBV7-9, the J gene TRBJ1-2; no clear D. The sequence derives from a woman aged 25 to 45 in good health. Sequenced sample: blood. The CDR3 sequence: CASSLRWSYGYTF. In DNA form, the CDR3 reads TGTGCCAGCAGCTTACGTTGGAGCTATGGCTACACCTTC. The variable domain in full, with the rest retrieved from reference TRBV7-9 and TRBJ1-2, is DTGVSQNPRHKITKRGQNVTFRCDPISEHNRLYWYRQTLGQGPEFLTYFQNEAQLEKSRLLSDRFSAERPKGSFSTLEIQRTEQGDSAMYLCASSLRWSYGYTFGSGTRLTVV.